The 31 T cell receptor beta chains below all came from one sample that was sequenced in a study of blood T cell repertoires in COVID-19. Profiling relied on immunoSEQ multiplex PCR, and the TCRdb table lists in-frame clones only, not all of them. Here the sample spans roughly 280,000 clones, 84% being singletons. The material sequenced was peripheral blood. Receptor source: a man in his 60s with acute or convalescent COVID-19.

This clone was recorded only once. The gene calls are TRBV10-1 and TRBJ2-2; 9 bases fit TRBD2. Germline lookup yields CDR1 WNHNN and CDR2 SYGVQD (reference sequence). With V trimmed by 4 bases and J by 6 bases, 0 bases remained unmatched. The CDR3 totals 13 residues. The DNA of the CDR3 is TGCGCCAGCAGTGGGACTAGCGCCGGGGAGCTGTTTTTT. This translates into CASSGTSAGELFF.

This clone is a singleton in its sample. V gene TRBV7-6 combines with J gene TRBJ2-7; 13 bases line up with TRBD2. CDR3 length equals 15 residues. Per germline, CDR1 SGHVS and CDR2 FNYEAQ. V was clipped by 4 bases and J by 7 bases; unmatched bases: 7. The CDR3 region is CASSSRLAGGGEQYF. The CDR3 region has the DNA TGTGCCAGCAGCTCCCGACTAGCGGGAGGAGGAGAGCAGTACTTC.

V is TRBV19 and J is TRBJ2-2; 8 nucleotides align to TRBD1. The CDR3 loop spans 15 amino acids. CDR1 and CDR2 from the germline V gene are LNHDA and SQIVND (reference sequence). The J segment lost 0 bases and the V segment lost 5 bases, leaving 2 bases of the junction unmatched. The chain's CDR3 is CASSLQGANTGELFF. The CDR3, as DNA: TGTGCCAGTAGTCTACAGGGGGCGAACACCGGGGAGCTGTTTTTT.

The table lists this clone with a count of one. The chain couples TRBV7-9 to TRBJ2-3, with D possibly being TRBD1 (5 bases). V lost 5 bases and J 2 bases, leaving 11 bases between the germline ends. Germline-derived CDR1 and CDR2 are SEHNR and FQNEAQ (reference sequence). The CDR3 extends over 14 amino acids. The CDR3 spells CASSQQTATDTQYF. For the CDR3, the DNA is TGTGCCAGCAGCCAACAGACAGCCACAGATACGCAGTATTTT.

V usage is TRBV18 and J usage is TRBJ2-3; TRBD2 might be the D (5 bases). The V end lost 2 bases, the J end lost 6 bases, and 15 bases lay between the germline ends. This CDR3 region has 15 residues. The germline V gene encodes CDR1 KGHSH and CDR2 LQKENI. CDR3 in DNA: TGTGCCAGCTCACCAAGCATCATGACTACGGATACGCAGTATTTT. Amino acid sequence: CASSPSIMTTDTQYF.

This clone was seen ten or more times. The CDR3, as DNA: TGTGCCAGCAGCTCGCAGGGGAACACTGAAGCTTTCTTT. Translated: CASSSQGNTEAFF. The V and J genes are TRBV11-2 and TRBJ1-1; D possibly corresponds to TRBD1 (5 bases). V was clipped by 4 bases and J by 1 base, with 7 bases between them. Per germline, CDR1 SGHAT and CDR2 FQNNGV. This CDR3 is 13 amino acids long.

This clone occurred once. V is TRBV6-2 or TRBV6-3 and J is TRBJ1-2; no definite D call. Germline-derived CDR1 and CDR2 are MNHEY and SVGEGT. This CDR3 has 12 amino acids. Deletions cut 4 bases from V and 2 bases from J, with 5 bases between. The CDR3 reads CASSSVNYGYTF. The DNA for the CDR3 is TGTGCCAGCAGTTCCGTGAACTATGGCTACACCTTC.

The genes are TRBV30 and TRBJ1-6, with D possibly being TRBD1 (6 bases). Trimming left V 3 bases short and J 11 bases short, with 14 bases between. The CDR3 is made up of 13 amino acids. Germline loops: CDR1 GTSNPN, CDR2 SVGIG (reference sequence). The DNA for the CDR3 is TGTGCCTGGAGGACTACAGGGCTAACACCCCTCCACTTT. This sequence encodes CAWRTTGLTPLHF.

V usage is TRBV19 and J usage is TRBJ2-3, with TRBD2 identical over 9 bases. The CDR3 loop spans 14 amino acids. The J segment lost 6 bases and the V segment lost 5 bases, leaving 6 bases of the junction unmatched. The germline V gene encodes CDR1 LNHDA and CDR2 SQIVND (reference sequence). DNA of the CDR3: TGTGCCAGTAGTGGGCTAGCGGGATGGGATACGCAGTATTTT. This sequence encodes CASSGLAGWDTQYF.

A remark on this clone: A read error may produce the germline difference seen at one junction end. The gene calls are TRBV5-8 and TRBJ2-5; 11 nucleotides match TRBD2. CDR1 SGHTS and CDR2 YDEGEE come from the germline V gene. The CDR3 consists of 16 residues. CDR3 sequence (DNA): TGTGCCAGCAGCTTTTCTAGCGGGGGGTACCAGGAGACCCAGTACTTC. Protein: CASSFSSGGYQETQYF. The complete variable domain, with remaining parts taken from reference TRBV5-8 and TRBJ2-5, reads EAGVTQSPTHLIKTRGQQATLRCSPISGHTSVYWYQQALGLGLQFLLWYDEGEERNRGNFPPRFSGRQFPNYSSELNVNALELEDSALYLCASSFSSGGYQETQYFGPGTRLLVL.

CDR3 sequence reads: CASSVEGTNPYEQYF. The CDR3 DNA is TGTGCCAGCAGCGTAGAGGGGACAAACCCCTACGAGCAGTACTTC. The chain employs TRBV9 and TRBJ2-7, with a tentative D call TRBD1 (6 bases). Trimming cost V 0 bases and J 2 bases, with 12 bases left between them. CDR1 is SGDLS and CDR2 is YYNGEE in the germline V gene. This CDR3 has 15 amino acids.

The J gene is TRBJ2-1, the V gene TRBV9; D perhaps matches TRBD2 (6 bases). V lost 0 bases and J 6 bases, leaving 13 bases between the germline ends. From germline, CDR1 is SGDLS and CDR2 YYNGEE. The CDR3 extends over 15 amino acids. CDR3 DNA sequence: TGTGCCAGCAGCGTAGATCTCGGACTATTCAATGAGCAGTTCTTC. Its protein is CASSVDLGLFNEQFF.

This clone has a handful of counts. The gene calls are TRBV15 and TRBJ2-5; D is unresolved. Germline values: CDR1 LNHNV, CDR2 YYDKDF (reference sequence). The CDR3 is 14 residues long. Trimming stripped 0 bases from V and 0 bases from J, with 5 bases between. CDR3 bases: TGTGCCACCAGCAGAGACGGGTACCAAGAGACCCAGTACTTC. It encodes CATSRDGYQETQYF.

V is TRBV7-9 and J is TRBJ1-4, with TRBD1 identical over 7 bases. Losses at the gene ends were 5 bases for V and 3 bases for J; bases not matched to a gene: 3. The CDR3 has 14 amino acids. Per germline, CDR1 SEHNR and CDR2 FQNEAQ (reference sequence). CDR3 sequence reads: CASSLGTANEKLFF. For the CDR3, the DNA is TGTGCCAGCAGCCTAGGGACAGCTAATGAAAAACTGTTTTTT.

The chain joins TRBV18 to TRBJ1-4, with 9 bases lining up with TRBD1. V lost 1 base and J lost 4; bases outside the gene matches: 13. The CDR3 is 19 amino acids. Germline V gives CDR1 KGHSH, CDR2 LQKENI. CDR3 residues: CASSPLYPGQGSGNEKLFF. The DNA for the CDR3 is TGTGCCAGCTCACCACTTTATCCGGGACAGGGTTCGGGTAATGAAAAACTGTTTTTT.

The chain couples TRBV5-1 to TRBJ1-1; the D gene is possibly TRBD1 (6 bases). V lost 2 bases to trimming and J lost 7 bases, with 9 bases between them. CDR3 length equals 12 residues. In germline, CDR1 is SGHRS, CDR2 YFSETQ. The CDR3 loop is CASSLNRVEAFF. CDR3 nucleotides: TGCGCCAGCAGCTTAAACAGGGTTGAAGCTTTCTTT.

The rearrangement uses TRBV12-3 or TRBV12-4 and TRBJ2-7; a possible D gene is TRBD1 (5 bases). The CDR3 has 13 residues. The V end lost 5 bases, the J end lost 4 bases, and 12 bases lay between the germline ends. The CDR3 region is CASSIDRPYEQYF. The CDR3 nucleotides are TGTGCCAGCAGTATCGACAGACCTTACGAGCAGTACTTC.

The chain couples TRBV5-4 to TRBJ2-7, with TRBD2 matching over 12 bases. Losses at the gene ends were 9 bases for V and 3 bases for J; bases not matched to a gene: 7. CDR1 is SGHNT and CDR2 is YYREEE in the germline V gene (reference sequence). The length of the CDR3 is 14 residues. CDR3 amino acids: CATNLAGGSYEQYF. The CDR3 DNA sequence: TGTGCCACCAACCTAGCGGGAGGGAGCTACGAGCAGTACTTC.

The chain joins TRBV6-4 to TRBJ1-4, with a weak D call TRBD1 (5 bases). V shed 5 bases and J shed 0 bases, with 7 bases lying between them. From germline, CDR1 is MRHNA and CDR2 SNTAGT. CDR3 size: 14 residues. CDR3 sequence reads: CASSLTATNEKLFF. In DNA, the CDR3 is TGTGCCAGCAGTTTGACAGCAACTAATGAAAAACTGTTTTTT.

The V and J genes are TRBV7-2 and TRBJ2-1, with a possible D match to TRBD2 (6 bases). In germline, CDR1 is SGHTA, CDR2 FQGNSA. V lost 4 bases, J lost 2 bases, and 15 bases lay in between. The CDR3 consists of 16 residues. The DNA of the CDR3 is TGTGCCAGCAGCTCCCCCCTAGCGACCACCTACAATGAGCAGTTCTTC. This translates into CASSSPLATTYNEQFF.

The chain has TRBV18 and TRBJ2-5; 9 positions match TRBD2. Germline V gene lookup returns CDR1 KGHSH and CDR2 LQKENI. The CDR3 runs 16 residues. With V trimmed by 2 bases and J by 0 bases, 4 bases remained unmatched. The CDR3, as DNA: TGTGCCAGCTCACCAGTAACTAGCGGGTACCAAGAGACCCAGTACTTC. Translation gives CASSPVTSGYQETQYF.

The chain uses TRBV2 and TRBJ2-1, with 7 nucleotides matching TRBD2. Germline V gene sequence: CDR1 SNHLY, CDR2 FYNNEI. This CDR3 is built from 15 residues. The V gene end was trimmed by 7 bases and the J gene end by 3 bases; junction bases not matched to a gene: 9. For the CDR3, the DNA is TGTGCCAGCAATTCTGGGGGGGGGTACTACAATGAGCAGTTCTTC. This sequence encodes CASNSGGGYYNEQFF.

The chain employs TRBV7-8 and TRBJ2-7, with TRBD1 matching over 7 bases. The CDR3 consists of 16 residues. The J segment lost 2 bases and the V segment lost 5 bases, leaving 12 bases of the junction unmatched. In germline, CDR1 is SGHVS, CDR2 FQNEAQ. The CDR3 sequence: CASSPRGFASPYEQYF. The DNA for the CDR3 is TGTGCCAGCAGCCCCAGGGGGTTCGCTTCACCCTACGAGCAGTACTTC. Full variable domain (outside the CDR3, taken from reference TRBV7-8 and TRBJ2-7): GAGVSQSPRYKVAKRGQDVALRCDPISGHVSLFWYQQALGQGPEFLTYFQNEAQLDKSGLPSDRFFAERPEGSVSTLKIQRTQQEDSAVYLCASSPRGFASPYEQYFGPGTRLTVT.

This chain uses TRBV3-1 (or the pseudogene TRBV3-2) with TRBJ1-2; D gene unclear. V was shortened by 0 bases and J by 4 bases, with 12 bases between the two germline ends. Germline loops: CDR1 LGHDT, CDR2 YNNKEL (reference sequence). This CDR3 has 15 amino acids. CDR3 nucleotide sequence: TGTGCCAGCAGCCAAGAAGCGGGGTTCGGCTATGGCTACACCTTC. Protein: CASSQEAGFGYGYTF.

The chain recombines TRBV12-3 or TRBV12-4 with TRBJ1-6, with no clear D. CDR3 length: 12 residues. V dropped 4 bases and J dropped 6 bases, with 4 bases sitting between them. CDR3 sequence reads: CASSSGNSPLHF. As DNA, the CDR3 is TGTGCCAGCAGTTCCGGTAATTCACCCCTCCACTTT.

V and J are TRBV6-5 and TRBJ1-1; unclear D gene. Trimming removed 2 bases at V and 1 base at J, with 14 bases between. Germline assignment: CDR1 MNHEY and CDR2 SVGAGI. This CDR3 region has 16 residues. The CDR3 DNA reads TGTGCCAGCAGTTACACCCAGACTGCCTGGAACACTGAAGCTTTCTTT. The encoded protein is CASSYTQTAWNTEAFF.

This clone came up once. This sequence joins TRBV7-3 and TRBJ2-3; 7 bases are a match to TRBD1. CDR1 is SGHTA, CDR2 FQGTGA, per germline. The V gene end was trimmed by 4 bases and the J gene end by 2 bases; junction bases not matched to a gene: 3. The length of the CDR3 is 14 residues. CDR3 amino acids: CASSSGQNTDTQYF. The CDR3 coding sequence is TGTGCCAGCAGCTCGGGACAGAACACAGATACGCAGTATTTT. Using reference TRBV7-3 and TRBJ2-3 for the parts outside the CDR3, the full variable domain is GAGVSQTPSNKVTEKGKYVELRCDPISGHTALYWYRQSLGQGPEFLIYFQGTGAADDSGLPNDRFFAVRPEGSVSTLKIQRTERGDSAVYLCASSSGQNTDTQYFGPGTRLTVL.

The gene calls are TRBV18 and TRBJ2-1; D is ambiguous. The germline CDR1 and CDR2 sequences are KGHSH and LQKENI. V was trimmed by 2 bases and J by 2 bases, leaving 10 bases between them. The CDR3 is 15 residues long. The CDR3 is CASSPLSQTYNEQFF. The DNA for the CDR3 is TGTGCCAGCTCACCATTGAGCCAAACCTACAATGAGCAGTTCTTC.

This chain joins TRBV3-1 (or the pseudogene TRBV3-2) and TRBJ2-3; 10 nucleotides line up with TRBD2. CDR3 length: 17 amino acids. The V segment lost 0 bases and the J segment 4 bases; nucleotides outside the gene matches: 7. Germline values: CDR1 LGHDT, CDR2 YNNKEL (reference sequence). The CDR3 nucleotides are TGTGCCAGCAGCCAAGAATTTCTAGCGGGAGACCCAGATACGCAGTATTTT. Its translation is CASSQEFLAGDPDTQYF.

The V gene is TRBV29-1, the J gene TRBJ1-6; 7 positions match TRBD1. Germline values: CDR1 SQVTM, CDR2 ANQGSEA. V lost 0 bases and J lost 9; bases outside the gene matches: 11. This CDR3 has 16 amino acids. The CDR3 coding sequence is TGCAGCGTTGAAGATGCGACAGGGTCTTTGGGTTCACCCCTCCACTTT. Its protein product is CSVEDATGSLGSPLHF.

The genes are TRBV10-3 and TRBJ1-5; 8 bases are shared with TRBD1. With 9 bases clipped from V and 4 bases from J, the junction kept 8 bases outside the gene matches. In germline, CDR1 is ENHRY, CDR2 SYGVKD. This CDR3 is 14 amino acids long. The CDR3, as DNA: TGTGCCATTGGACAGGGCGAATCTAATCAGCCCCAGCATTTT. Translation gives CAIGQGESNQPQHF.